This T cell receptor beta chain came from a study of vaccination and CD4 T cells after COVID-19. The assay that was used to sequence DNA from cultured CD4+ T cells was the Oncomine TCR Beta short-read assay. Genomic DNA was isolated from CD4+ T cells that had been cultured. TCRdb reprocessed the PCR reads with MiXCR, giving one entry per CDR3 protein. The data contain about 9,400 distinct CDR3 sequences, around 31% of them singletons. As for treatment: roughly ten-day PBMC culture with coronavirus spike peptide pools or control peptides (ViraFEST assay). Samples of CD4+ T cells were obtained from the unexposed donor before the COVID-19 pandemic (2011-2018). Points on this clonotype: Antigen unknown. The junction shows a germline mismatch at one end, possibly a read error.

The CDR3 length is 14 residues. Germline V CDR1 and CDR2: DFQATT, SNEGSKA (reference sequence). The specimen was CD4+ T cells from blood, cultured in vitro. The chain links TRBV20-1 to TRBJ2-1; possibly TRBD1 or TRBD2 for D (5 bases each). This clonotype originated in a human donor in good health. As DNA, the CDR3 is TGCAGTGCAAGAGCCGGGGCTTACTACAATGAGCAGTTCTTC. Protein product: CSARAGAYYNEQFF.